The source of this TCR beta chain is a study of blood T cell repertoires in COVID-19. Study-wide background: The analysed material was cDNA or gDNA that came from T cells, B-cell-depleted T cells, or PBMCs.

Per the study methods: The assay estimated nucleated cells by amplifying reference gene primers. Here immunoSEQ multiplex PCR was the method, and the copy in TCRdb shows in-frame clones only, minus some. The V and J calls and clone size are taken from that table; D and trimming were inferred from the DNA. In the table there are around 20,000 clones, just under 90% of which are singletons. Sequenced material: peripheral blood. This TCR was sampled from a human donor in a cohort sampled during active COVID-19.

The CDR3 sequence: CAWSVAGGGEQYF. For the CDR3, the DNA is TGTGCCTGGAGCGTAGCGGGAGGGGGCGAGCAGTACTTC. V usage is TRBV30 and J usage is TRBJ2-7, with 11 bases that match TRBD2. After removal of 3 bases from V and 6 bases from J, the junction contained 4 bases not matched to a gene. Germline V gene data show CDR1 as GTSNPN and CDR2 as SVGIG (reference sequence). The CDR3 spans 13 residues. The complete variable domain, with remaining parts taken from reference TRBV30 and TRBJ2-7, reads SQTIHQWPATLVQPVGSPLSLECTVEGTSNPNLYWYRQAAGRGLQLLFYSVGIGQISSEVPQNLSASRPQDRQFILSSKKLLLSDSGFYLCAWSVAGGGEQYFGPGTRLTVT.